This TCR beta chain was captured in a study of blood T cell repertoires in COVID-19. Study-level background: Researchers got acute and convalescent COVID-19 samples from the United States, Italy and Spain.

Germline V gene data show CDR1 as SQVTM and CDR2 as ANQGSEA. V was pared by 6 bases and J by 7 bases, with 7 bases of the junction left unmatched. The CDR3 totals 13 residues. This clone was counted at least ten times. Data came from immunoSEQ multiplex PCR; TCRdb stores just in-frame clones and leaves some out. The profile shows about 240,000 clones, about 90% of them singletons. The sequence derives from a man in his fifties or sixties with acute or convalescent COVID-19. The V gene is TRBV29-1, the J gene TRBJ1-4, with 8 positions matching TRBD1. The sequenced sample consisted of peripheral blood. CDR3 DNA: TGCAGCGTCGATGCGACAGGGGCTGAAAAACTGTTTTTT. Protein: CSVDATGAEKLFF.